The rows below give T cell receptor beta chains drawn from one sample of a study of human T cells and chemical hapten exposure. TCRdb passed the RACE reads through MiXCR, listing each CDR3 protein once. The table has about 80,000 distinct CDR3 sequences, about 9.3% seen once; the top ten hold roughly 1.5%. This material consisted of whole blood, taken in connection with sensitization to the hapten diphenylcyclopropenone (DPC). These receptors all stem from a woman aged 45-65 years with alopecia areata. Some clones in this sample may be carry-over from other donors' samples. The CDR3 runs from the conserved cysteine through the conserved F or W. Fields, in order: J gene, D gene, V gene, CDR3 protein. D genes are given only for firm matches.

j_call: TRBJ2-3
d_call: TRBD2
v_call: TRBV7-3
cdr3_aa: CASSPLRIAGGQDTQYF

j_call: TRBJ2-5
d_call: .
v_call: TRBV7-9
cdr3_aa: CASSPPGPQETQYF

j_call: TRBJ2-1
d_call: TRBD2
v_call: TRBV5-1
cdr3_aa: CASSPGTSGNLYNEQFF

j_call: TRBJ2-3
d_call: .
v_call: TRBV29-1
cdr3_aa: CSVEDVGDTQYF

j_call: TRBJ2-1
d_call: .
v_call: TRBV18
cdr3_aa: CASSPPSTPYNEQFF

j_call: TRBJ2-1
d_call: .
v_call: TRBV4-3
cdr3_aa: CASSQEQGGNNEQFF

j_call: TRBJ2-7
d_call: .
v_call: TRBV11-2
cdr3_aa: CASSFQGIGEQYF

j_call: TRBJ1-2
d_call: .
v_call: TRBV19
cdr3_aa: CASSIDRGDYGYTF

j_call: TRBJ2-1
d_call: TRBD2
v_call: TRBV4-2
cdr3_aa: CASSQGLAGVPPVQFF

j_call: TRBJ2-7
d_call: TRBD1
v_call: TRBV5-1
cdr3_aa: CASSARTGEVREQYF

j_call: TRBJ1-1
d_call: .
v_call: TRBV7-2
cdr3_aa: CASSPPGGYTEAFF

j_call: TRBJ2-3
d_call: TRBD2
v_call: TRBV5-5
cdr3_aa: CASSLGLAGVRTDTQYF

j_call: TRBJ2-5
d_call: .
v_call: TRBV29-1
cdr3_aa: CSVVRGVQETQYF

j_call: TRBJ1-5
d_call: .
v_call: TRBV19
cdr3_aa: CASSMLGVNQPQHF

j_call: TRBJ2-3
d_call: TRBD2
v_call: TRBV29-1
cdr3_aa: CSAGAGGNTQYF

j_call: TRBJ1-5
d_call: .
v_call: TRBV29-1
cdr3_aa: CSVGQTGQPQHF

j_call: TRBJ2-1
d_call: .
v_call: TRBV5-6
cdr3_aa: CASSPSEGSRLFF

j_call: TRBJ1-1
d_call: TRBD1
v_call: TRBV10-2
cdr3_aa: CASRDRLTEAFF

j_call: TRBJ2-1
d_call: TRBD2
v_call: TRBV5-1
cdr3_aa: CASSGLAGVDEQFF

j_call: TRBJ2-1
d_call: TRBD2
v_call: TRBV7-6
cdr3_aa: CASSSPPGTSESNEQFF

j_call: TRBJ2-7
d_call: .
v_call: TRBV20-1
cdr3_aa: CSARGVLKEAYEQYF

j_call: TRBJ2-7
d_call: .
v_call: TRBV7-9
cdr3_aa: CASSSRAYEYEQYF

j_call: TRBJ2-5
d_call: .
v_call: TRBV28
cdr3_aa: CASSYSSRGVETQYF

j_call: TRBJ2-5
d_call: .
v_call: TRBV6-5
cdr3_aa: CASKGPPQETQYF

j_call: TRBJ1-2
d_call: TRBD1
v_call: TRBV27
cdr3_aa: CATSGRGQGNYGYTF

j_call: TRBJ2-2
d_call: .
v_call: TRBV5-4
cdr3_aa: CAVVIGGQTSNTGELFF

j_call: TRBJ1-5
d_call: TRBD1
v_call: TRBV28
cdr3_aa: CASSYDRVSNQPQHF

j_call: TRBJ2-7
d_call: .
v_call: TRBV20-1
cdr3_aa: CSARDWGLGNYEQYF

j_call: TRBJ2-1
d_call: TRBD1
v_call: TRBV20-1
cdr3_aa: CSAFGQGQNEQFF

j_call: TRBJ2-5
d_call: TRBD2
v_call: TRBV29-1
cdr3_aa: CSGSSGVKETQYF

j_call: TRBJ2-1
d_call: .
v_call: TRBV21-1
cdr3_aa: CASSNLLAGARNEQFF

j_call: TRBJ2-1
d_call: TRBD2
v_call: TRBV7-2
cdr3_aa: CASSSAGALGNEQFF

j_call: TRBJ1-2
d_call: .
v_call: TRBV20-1
cdr3_aa: CSARDGGNYGYTF

j_call: TRBJ2-7
d_call: TRBD2
v_call: TRBV7-9
cdr3_aa: CASSLAGQPGLAGAEQYF

j_call: TRBJ1-1
d_call: .
v_call: TRBV7-2
cdr3_aa: CASSLGARTEAFF

j_call: TRBJ2-2
d_call: .
v_call: TRBV7-8
cdr3_aa: CASREGTANTGELFF

j_call: TRBJ2-1
d_call: TRBD1
v_call: TRBV6-5
cdr3_aa: CASTPDRTSYNEQFF

j_call: TRBJ1-2
d_call: .
v_call: TRBV7-2
cdr3_aa: CASSTLRAYTF

j_call: TRBJ2-4
d_call: .
v_call: TRBV10-3
cdr3_aa: CAISRDPSGIQYF

j_call: TRBJ2-5
d_call: TRBD2
v_call: TRBV10-1
cdr3_aa: CASSERASGQETQYF

j_call: TRBJ1-6
d_call: TRBD1
v_call: TRBV6-2/TRBV6-3
cdr3_aa: CASSYNDRGNSPLHF

j_call: TRBJ1-1
d_call: .
v_call: TRBV18
cdr3_aa: CASSPARLTEAFF

j_call: TRBJ2-7
d_call: .
v_call: TRBV9
cdr3_aa: CASSVASVAYEQYF

j_call: TRBJ1-1
d_call: TRBD1
v_call: TRBV5-5
cdr3_aa: CASSTINRGLEENTEAFF

j_call: TRBJ1-1
d_call: .
v_call: TRBV25-1
cdr3_aa: CASSPGLLNTEAFF

j_call: TRBJ2-5
d_call: .
v_call: TRBV25-1
cdr3_aa: CASSDVTQYF

j_call: TRBJ1-1
d_call: .
v_call: TRBV6-6
cdr3_aa: CASRRAGGTEAFF

j_call: TRBJ1-1
d_call: .
v_call: TRBV29-1
cdr3_aa: CSVDRDSTEAFF

j_call: TRBJ2-5
d_call: .
v_call: TRBV6-5
cdr3_aa: CASSQESGETQYF

j_call: TRBJ2-7
d_call: .
v_call: TRBV6-5
cdr3_aa: CASRTRNEQYF

j_call: TRBJ1-3
d_call: .
v_call: TRBV6-6
cdr3_aa: CASSYPRRDSGNTIYF

j_call: TRBJ2-3
d_call: TRBD2
v_call: TRBV20-1
cdr3_aa: CSARVGLASDTQYF

j_call: TRBJ2-7
d_call: .
v_call: TRBV28
cdr3_aa: CASSPPPTYEQYF

j_call: TRBJ2-3
d_call: TRBD2
v_call: TRBV6-2/TRBV6-3
cdr3_aa: CASTIGTSGNSYTQYF

j_call: TRBJ2-7
d_call: .
v_call: TRBV28
cdr3_aa: CASSRDTSYEQYF

j_call: TRBJ2-3
d_call: TRBD2
v_call: TRBV7-8
cdr3_aa: CASSSPVSGRSASTDTQYF

j_call: TRBJ2-7
d_call: .
v_call: TRBV18
cdr3_aa: CASSPRSGATYEQYF